Listed here are 30 T cell receptor beta chains from one sample, sequenced in a study of T cell responses to AZD1222 COVID-19 vaccine. The protocol was immunoSEQ multiplex PCR, while the TCRdb copy is restricted to in-frame clones and leaves out a portion. The table has about 120,000 clones, about 86% seen once; the top ten hold around 17%. This sample comprised peripheral blood, obtained 28 days after the second AZD1222 dose. These receptors originate from an adult who received the AZD1222 COVID-19 vaccine.

In this sample, this clone turned up a few times. The genes are TRBV6-5 and TRBJ2-2; 9 bases match TRBD1. Germline CDR1 is MNHEY and CDR2 is SVGAGI. After removal of 5 bases from V and 4 bases from J, the junction contained 5 bases not matched to a gene. The length of the CDR3 is 15 residues. Written as DNA, the CDR3 is TGTGCCAGCAGTACAGGGGGCGGAGGCACCGGGGAGCTGTTTTTT. Protein sequence: CASSTGGGGTGELFF.

This sequence joins TRBV6-6 and TRBJ1-2, with D unclear. Germline assignment: CDR1 MNHNY and CDR2 SVGAGI (reference sequence). With 0 bases removed from V and 6 bases from J, the gap between germline ends came to 8 bases. The CDR3 consists of 13 residues. This chain's CDR3 is CASSYSGTNGYTF. CDR3 nucleotides: TGTGCCAGCAGTTACTCAGGAACTAATGGCTACACCTTC.

The J gene is TRBJ2-7, the V gene TRBV28; the match to TRBD2 covers 8 bases. The CDR3 is 16 amino acids. V was clipped by 7 bases and J by 5 bases; unmatched bases: 16. CDR1 MDHEN and CDR2 SYDVKM come from the germline V gene. The CDR3 loop is CASTSSTVPGGDEQYF. CDR3 nucleotide sequence: TGTGCCAGCACGAGCTCCACAGTTCCCGGGGGGGACGAGCAGTACTTC.

CDR3 DNA sequence: TGTGCCAGCAGCCAAAATGGGCTTGGGGGCTACACCTTC. It translates to CASSQNGLGGYTF. The chain is built from TRBV9 and TRBJ1-2; no clear D. V was cut by 4 bases and J by 8 bases, with 15 bases left in between. The CDR3 has 13 amino acids. In germline, CDR1 is SGDLS, CDR2 YYNGEE.

V usage is TRBV6-5 and J usage is TRBJ1-1, with 9 bases that match TRBD1. V lost 6 bases, J lost 11 bases, and 7 bases stayed unmatched. The CDR3 extends over 12 amino acids. The germline CDR1 and CDR2 sequences are MNHEY and SVGAGI. The CDR3 DNA sequence: TGTGCCAGCAGAGACTACAGGGGGCTCGCTTTCTTT. Its protein product is CASRDYRGLAFF.

This clone has a single count. The genes are TRBV19 and TRBJ1-5; D possibly corresponds to TRBD1 (6 bases). CDR3 length equals 16 residues. V lost 3 bases and J 0 bases, leaving 12 bases between the germline ends. Germline V gives CDR1 LNHDA, CDR2 SQIVND (reference sequence). The CDR3 DNA is TGTGCCAGTAGTATTAGGACAGTATATAGCAATCAGCCCCAGCATTTT. This codes for CASSIRTVYSNQPQHF.

The chain combines TRBV15 with TRBJ2-7, with D maybe TRBD1 (5 bases). From germline, CDR1 is LNHNV and CDR2 YYDKDF (reference sequence). The CDR3 has 17 amino acids. Deletions cut 4 bases from V and 2 bases from J, with 21 bases between. The CDR3 sequence is CATSKRSGPALPYEQYF. DNA of the CDR3: TGTGCCACCAGCAAGAGATCAGGGCCAGCCCTTCCCTACGAGCAGTACTTC.

This chain joins TRBV5-1 and TRBJ1-6; maybe TRBD1 (5 bases). Trimming cost V 0 bases and J 13 bases, with 14 bases left between them. Germline lookup yields CDR1 SGHRS and CDR2 YFSETQ. This CDR3 region has 14 residues. The CDR3 nucleotides are TGCGCCAGCAGCTTGGTGGGGCGGGAGTCGCCCCTCCACTTT. Encoded protein: CASSLVGRESPLHF. Supplemented by reference TRBV5-1 and TRBJ1-6, the full variable domain reads KAGVTQTPRYLIKTRGQQVTLSCSPISGHRSVSWYQQTPGQGLQFLFEYFSETQRNKGNFPGRFSGRQFSNSRSEMNVSTLELGDSALYLCASSLVGRESPLHFGNGTRLTVT.

This chain joins TRBV2 and TRBJ1-5; 7 nucleotides match TRBD1. There are 12 residues in the CDR3. Unmatched junction bases numbered 4, after V lost 7 bases and J lost 7 bases. CDR1 and CDR2 (germline): SNHLY, FYNNEI. CDR3 sequence reads: CASNRGYQPQHF. DNA of the CDR3: TGTGCCAGCAACAGGGGCTACCAGCCCCAGCATTTT.

This chain connects TRBV29-1 to TRBJ1-6; 7 bases match TRBD1. This CDR3 region has 14 residues. Per the germline V gene, CDR1 is SQVTM and CDR2 is ANQGSEA. The V segment lost 7 bases and the J segment 6 bases; nucleotides outside the gene matches: 9. The CDR3 sequence: CSASEGQVNSPLHF. The CDR3 bases are TGCAGCGCTTCCGAAGGACAGGTTAATTCACCCCTCCACTTT. Based on the CDR3 plus reference TRBV29-1 and TRBJ1-6, the full variable domain is SAVISQKPSRDICQRGTSLTIQCQVDSQVTMMFWYRQQPGQSLTLIATANQGSEATYESGFVIDKFPISRPNLTFSTLTVSNMSPEDSSIYLCSASEGQVNSPLHFGNGTRLTVT.

In its sample, this clone was seen many times. J is TRBJ2-2 and V is TRBV6-5; 11 nucleotides line up with TRBD2. The V segment lost 6 bases and the J segment 6 bases; nucleotides outside the gene matches: 6. Per germline, CDR1 MNHEY and CDR2 SVGAGI. This CDR3 has 15 amino acids. Here the CDR3 reads CASRISGGAAGELFF. The CDR3 DNA reads as TGTGCCAGCAGGATTAGCGGGGGGGCTGCCGGGGAGCTGTTTTTT.

This clone appeared a single time. The rearrangement uses TRBV28 and TRBJ2-7, with D perhaps matching TRBD1 (5 bases). The germline V gene has CDR1 MDHEN and CDR2 SYDVKM. The germline V and J ends were trimmed by 2 bases and 9 bases, with 23 bases remaining between them. The CDR3 is 16 amino acids. The CDR3 spells CASSLHRKLRSMGQYF. CDR3 in DNA: TGTGCCAGCAGTTTACACAGGAAACTACGCTCTATGGGGCAGTACTTC.

V and J are TRBV7-2 and TRBJ2-5; D is perhaps TRBD2 (6 bases). This CDR3 has 16 amino acids. The V end was cut by 1 base, the J end by 1 base, with 13 bases between. CDR1 SGHTA and CDR2 FQGNSA come from the germline V gene. The CDR3 DNA is TGTGCCAGCAGCTTAGGGCGGGGTAATACCCAAGAGACCCAGTACTTC. This gives the protein CASSLGRGNTQETQYF.

The rearrangement links TRBV3-1 (or the pseudogene TRBV3-2) to TRBJ2-1; D is unclear. The germline CDR1 and CDR2 sequences are LGHDT and YNNKEL (reference sequence). Trimming removed 2 bases from V and 9 bases from J, with 17 bases in between. CDR3 length: 15 amino acids. Here the CDR3 DNA reads TGTGCCAGCAGCCAACCCCCGGTCGGGCATAGTGAGCAGTTCTTC. Translation gives CASSQPPVGHSEQFF.

Worth noting for this clone: This may stem from a read error, because a much larger clone lies one nucleotide away. This chain links TRBV7-9 with TRBJ2-2; no clear D. V gave up 4 bases and J gave up 0 bases, with 0 bases separating them. The CDR3 is made up of 12 amino acids. Germline V lookup: CDR1 SEHNR, CDR2 FQNEAQ (reference sequence). The CDR3 region is CASSSNTGELFF. The CDR3, as DNA: TGTGCCAGCAGCTCGAACACCGGGGAGCTGTTTTTT.

The chain joins TRBV18 to TRBJ2-6; D gene uncertain. The CDR3 contains 14 residues. Germline CDR1 reads KGHSH; CDR2 reads LQKENI. V lost 6 bases, J lost 4 bases, and 10 bases lay in between. The CDR3 here is CASSPRDGANVLTF. CDR3 sequence (DNA): TGTGCCAGCTCCCCGCGTGACGGGGCCAACGTCCTGACTTTC.

There are a few counts of this clone. The V call is TRBV10-3, the J call TRBJ2-1; 14 bases map to TRBD2. This CDR3 comprises 18 residues. The V gene's germline CDR1 is ENHRY and CDR2 SYGVKD. V lost 5 bases, J lost 0 bases, and 6 bases stayed unmatched. This chain's CDR3 is CAISRTSGGKSSYNEQFF. In nucleotides, the CDR3 is TGTGCCATCAGTAGGACTAGCGGGGGGAAAAGCTCCTACAATGAGCAGTTCTTC.

The genes are TRBV11-3 and TRBJ2-5; 12 bases align to TRBD2. Germline CDR1 reads SGHNT; CDR2 reads YENEEA. Trimming removed 4 bases from V and 4 bases from J; junction bases left unmatched: 4. This CDR3 is built from 15 residues. CDR3 in amino acids: CASSSSGGDRETQYF. In DNA form, the CDR3 reads TGTGCCAGCAGCTCTAGCGGGGGGGACCGAGAGACCCAGTACTTC.

This chain links TRBV7-6 with TRBJ2-3; D gene ambiguous. CDR3 length equals 12 residues. CDR1 and CDR2 from the germline V gene are SGHVS and FNYEAQ. V was shortened by 5 bases and J by 4 bases, with 7 bases between the two germline ends. The CDR3 loop reads CASSLRADTQYF. As DNA, the CDR3 is TGTGCCAGCAGCCTACGGGCAGATACGCAGTATTTT.

This clone appeared a single time. The chain employs TRBV27 and TRBJ1-1, with D tentatively TRBD1 (5 bases). The CDR3 is 16 amino acids. V was cut by 6 bases and J by 1 base, with 18 bases left in between. Germline values: CDR1 MNHEY, CDR2 SMNVEV (reference sequence). The CDR3 DNA sequence: TGTGCCAGCAGCAACGGTCGGGGGGAAAAGAACACTGAAGCTTTCTTT. It is translated as CASSNGRGEKNTEAFF.

This chain links TRBV5-1 with TRBJ2-5, with 9 positions matching TRBD2. Germline V gene data show CDR1 as SGHRS and CDR2 as YFSETQ. V shed 5 bases, J shed 1 base, and the junction held 6 bases outside the gene matches. The CDR3 runs 15 residues. As DNA, the CDR3 is TGCGCCAGCAGTTCCGGGCGGGGGGGCCAAGAGACCCAGTACTTC. This translates into CASSSGRGGQETQYF.

The table lists this clone with a count of one. The gene calls are TRBV7-2 and TRBJ2-1; 7 nucleotides match TRBD2. V gave up 1 base and J gave up 2 bases; unmatched junction bases: 5. Germline values: CDR1 SGHTA, CDR2 FQGNSA. This CDR3 is built from 16 residues. CDR3 in DNA: TGTGCCAGCAGCTTAGAGGCTAGCGGACCCTACAATGAGCAGTTCTTC. This gives the protein CASSLEASGPYNEQFF.

This clone was recorded only once. The gene calls are TRBV9 and TRBJ2-3, with 13 bases matching TRBD2. Trimming cost V 4 bases and J 5 bases; bases outside gene matches: 10. Germline-derived CDR1 and CDR2 are SGDLS and YYNGEE. The CDR3 is 17 residues long. This chain's CDR3 is CASSPQGLAGAGDTQYF. DNA of the CDR3: TGTGCCAGCAGCCCCCAAGGACTAGCGGGAGCGGGAGATACGCAGTATTTT.

V usage is TRBV6-5 and J usage is TRBJ2-2; D unclear. The CDR3 covers 15 residues. The ends were cut back, 6 bases at V and 0 bases at J, with 11 bases in the middle. The germline gives CDR1 MNHEY, CDR2 SVGAGI. CDR3 residues: CASRESVPNTGELFF. In DNA form, the CDR3 reads TGTGCCAGCAGGGAGTCAGTTCCGAACACCGGGGAGCTGTTTTTT.

The chain uses TRBV10-1 and TRBJ2-7; D might be TRBD2 (6 bases). The CDR3 is 14 amino acids. CDR1 and CDR2 from the germline V gene are WNHNN and SYGVQD (reference sequence). Trimming removed 0 bases at V and 7 bases at J, with 13 bases between. This CDR3 reads CASSESIEAGEQYF. The CDR3 DNA is TGCGCCAGCAGTGAGTCGATCGAGGCGGGGGAGCAGTACTTC.

The gene calls are TRBV16 and TRBJ2-1; D not certain. Trimming took 3 bases from V and 15 from J, leaving 21 bases between them. The germline V gene has CDR1 KGHSY and CDR2 FQNENV. The CDR3 extends over 14 amino acids. This chain's CDR3 is CASSHPHSASLRFF. As DNA, the CDR3 is TGTGCCAGCAGCCATCCCCACAGCGCCTCTCTTCGGTTCTTC.

This chain uses TRBV7-9 with TRBJ1-1; no clear D gene. Germline values: CDR1 SEHNR, CDR2 FQNEAQ (reference sequence). The V gene lost 2 bases and the J gene lost 3 bases, with 7 bases spanning the gap. The CDR3 is made up of 13 amino acids. The CDR3 bases are TGTGCCAGCAGCTTATTTCGGGACACTGAAGCTTTCTTT. Its translation: CASSLFRDTEAFF.

The CDR3 DNA reads TGTGCCAGTAGTATCTCCGGACTAGCGGGAGCAGGTATCCACAATGAGCAGTTCTTC. Its translation is CASSISGLAGAGIHNEQFF. The chain uses TRBV19 and TRBJ2-1, with TRBD2 matching over 13 bases. The CDR3 sequence is 19 residues long. V gave up 3 bases and J gave up 5 bases; unmatched junction bases: 13. Germline V gene sequence: CDR1 LNHDA, CDR2 SQIVND (reference sequence).

The chain is built from TRBV7-2 and TRBJ1-1, with D perhaps TRBD1 (5 bases). Between the trimmed V and J ends, which lost 2 bases and 10 bases, there was a span of 20 bases. CDR3 length equals 15 residues. CDR1 is SGHTA, CDR2 FQGNSA, per germline. CDR3 coding DNA: TGTGCCAGCAGCTTAAATACCGGGACTAGCCTTACAGCTTTCTTT. It codes for CASSLNTGTSLTAFF.

The CDR3 reads CASSRLPNYGYTF. The CDR3 DNA sequence: TGTGCCAGCAGCCGTCTGCCTAACTATGGCTACACCTTC. The chain is built from TRBV3-1 (or the pseudogene TRBV3-2) and TRBJ1-2; the D is unclear. The CDR3 spans 13 residues. Trimming stripped 4 bases from V and 0 bases from J, with 6 bases between. CDR1 LGHDT and CDR2 YNNKEL come from the germline V gene (reference sequence).